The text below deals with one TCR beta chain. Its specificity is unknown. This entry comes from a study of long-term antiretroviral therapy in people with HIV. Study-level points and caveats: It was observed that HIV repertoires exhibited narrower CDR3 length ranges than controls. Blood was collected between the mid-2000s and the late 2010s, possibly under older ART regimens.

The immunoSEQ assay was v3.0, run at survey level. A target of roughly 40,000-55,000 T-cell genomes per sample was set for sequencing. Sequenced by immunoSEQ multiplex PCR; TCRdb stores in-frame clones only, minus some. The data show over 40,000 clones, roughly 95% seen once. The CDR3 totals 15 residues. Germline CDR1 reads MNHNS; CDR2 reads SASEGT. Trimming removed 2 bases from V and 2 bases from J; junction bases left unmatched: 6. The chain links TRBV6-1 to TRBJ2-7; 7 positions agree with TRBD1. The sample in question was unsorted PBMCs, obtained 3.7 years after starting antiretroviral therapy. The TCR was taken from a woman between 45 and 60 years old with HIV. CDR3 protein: CASSELTGVTYEQYF. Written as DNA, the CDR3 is TGTGCCAGCAGTGAATTAACAGGGGTAACCTACGAGCAGTACTTC.